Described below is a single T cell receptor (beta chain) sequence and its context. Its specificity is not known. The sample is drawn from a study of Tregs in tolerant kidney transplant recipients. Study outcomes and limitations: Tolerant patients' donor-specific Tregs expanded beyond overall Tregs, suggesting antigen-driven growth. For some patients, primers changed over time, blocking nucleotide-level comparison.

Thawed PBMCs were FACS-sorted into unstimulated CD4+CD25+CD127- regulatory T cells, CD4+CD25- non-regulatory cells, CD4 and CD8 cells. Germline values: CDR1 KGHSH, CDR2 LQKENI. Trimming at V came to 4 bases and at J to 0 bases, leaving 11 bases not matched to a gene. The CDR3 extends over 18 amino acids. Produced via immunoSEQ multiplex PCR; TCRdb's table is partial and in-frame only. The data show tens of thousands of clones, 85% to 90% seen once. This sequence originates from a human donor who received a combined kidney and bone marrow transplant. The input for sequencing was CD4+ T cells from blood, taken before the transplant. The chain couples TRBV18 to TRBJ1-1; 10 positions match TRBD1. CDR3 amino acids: CASSQRQGAIMVNTEAFF. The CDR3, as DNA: TGTGCCAGCTCACAGAGACAGGGGGCGATCATGGTGAACACTGAAGCTTTCTTT. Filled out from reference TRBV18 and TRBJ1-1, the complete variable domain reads NAGVMQNPRHLVRRRGQEARLRCSPMKGHSHVYWYRQLPEEGLKFMVYLQKENIIDESGMPKERFSAEFPKEGPSILRIQQVVRGDSAAYFCASSQRQGAIMVNTEAFFGQGTRLTVV.